The source of this TCR beta chain is a study of blood T cell repertoires in COVID-19. Study at large: Spain, Italy and the United States supplied samples that represented acute and convalescent COVID-19. Nucleic acid was either cDNA or gDNA, and it came from T cells, B-cell-depleted T cells, or PBMCs.

The study recruited people aged roughly 18 to 100 years across about 25 US areas. Under the authors' procedure: Quantification of nucleated cells was approximated via reference gene primer amplification. Sequenced by immunoSEQ multiplex PCR; TCRdb stores in-frame clones only, minus some. V, J and clone size are taken as reported in that table, and D and trimming were inferred from the DNA itself. The data hold about 210,000 clones, with 80% to 90% observed a single time. This clone was seen only once. The clonotype comes from a man in his forties who had recovered from COVID-19. The material sequenced was PBMCs or T cells enriched from blood (not recorded which).

The CDR3 sequence is CASRSPGLAQETQYF. DNA for the CDR3: TGTGCCAGCAGATCACCGGGACTAGCACAAGAGACCCAGTACTTC. This chain joins TRBV7-2 and TRBJ2-5, with TRBD2 identical over 9 bases. In germline, CDR1 is SGHTA, CDR2 FQGNSA. With 6 bases clipped from V and 2 bases from J, the junction kept 7 bases outside the gene matches. The CDR3 extends over 15 amino acids. Filled out from reference TRBV7-2 and TRBJ2-5, the complete variable domain reads GAGVSQSPSNKVTEKGKDVELRCDPISGHTALYWYRQSLGQGLEFLIYFQGNSAPDKSGLPSDRFSAERTGGSVSTLTIQRTQQEDSAVYLCASRSPGLAQETQYFGPGTRLLVL.